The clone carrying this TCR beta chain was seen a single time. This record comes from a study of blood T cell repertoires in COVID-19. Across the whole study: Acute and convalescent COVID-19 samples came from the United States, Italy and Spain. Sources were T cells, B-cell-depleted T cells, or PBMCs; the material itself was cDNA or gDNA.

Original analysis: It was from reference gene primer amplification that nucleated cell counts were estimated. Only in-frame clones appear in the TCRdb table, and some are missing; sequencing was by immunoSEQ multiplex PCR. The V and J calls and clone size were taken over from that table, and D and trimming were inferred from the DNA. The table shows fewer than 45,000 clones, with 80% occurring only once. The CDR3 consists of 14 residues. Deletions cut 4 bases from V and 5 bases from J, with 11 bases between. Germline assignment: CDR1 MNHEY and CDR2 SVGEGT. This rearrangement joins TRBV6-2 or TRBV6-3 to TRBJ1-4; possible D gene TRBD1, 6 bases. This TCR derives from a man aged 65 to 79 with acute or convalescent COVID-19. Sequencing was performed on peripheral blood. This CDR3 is CASSFSTGNEKLFF. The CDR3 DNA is TGTGCCAGCAGTTTCTCTACAGGGAATGAAAAACTGTTTTTT.